A selection of T cell receptor beta chains follows, all from one sample in a study of identifying expanded T cells in peripheral blood. TCRdb's copy holds only in-frame clones and misses some; the assay was immunoSEQ multiplex PCR. The table includes tens of thousands of clones, 88% detected once. Sequences were obtained from blood. The source of these receptors is a person between 18 and 75 years old in good health. Both conserved end residues are part of each CDR3. The order of the fields is V gene, clone size, J gene, D gene, CDR3 protein, CDR3 DNA. D genes are given only for firm matches. The size field is filled for only some rows; it gives once, few, many or a size class.

TRBV4-2,-,TRBJ2-7,-,CASSQENTLSYEQYF,TGTGCCAGCAGCCAAGAGAACACGCTCTCCTACGAGCAGTACTTC
TRBV6-4,-,TRBJ2-1,-,CASSGTGLYNEQFF,TGTGCCAGCAGTGGTACCGGGCTTTACAATGAGCAGTTCTTC
TRBV4-1,-,TRBJ2-4,-,CASSQDRVGYNRNIQYF,TGCGCCAGCAGCCAAGATAGGGTGGGATATAACAGAAACATTCAGTACTTC
TRBV9,-,TRBJ2-5,TRBD2,CASSVGPAGSKETQYF,TGTGCCAGCAGCGTAGGGCCAGCGGGATCGAAGGAGACCCAGTACTTC
TRBV5-8,-,TRBJ2-2,-,CASKFRDFTGELFF,TGTGCCAGCAAGTTCCGTGATTTCACCGGGGAGCTGTTTTTT
TRBV7-8,-,TRBJ2-2,-,CASSPRTANTGELFF,TGTGCCAGCAGCCCACGGACTGCGAACACCGGGGAGCTGTTTTTT
TRBV4-2,-,TRBJ1-1,-,CASSPLDRVNTEAFF,TGTGCCAGCAGCCCGTTGGACAGAGTGAACACTGAAGCTTTCTTT
TRBV7-7,-,TRBJ2-5,TRBD1,CASSYTGVETQYF,TGTGCCAGCAGCTATACAGGGGTAGAGACCCAGTACTTC
TRBV12-5,few,TRBJ1-4,-,CASGFRAKGGEKLFF,TGTGCTAGTGGTTTTAGGGCCAAAGGAGGTGAAAAACTGTTTTTT
TRBV7-2,-,TRBJ2-7,TRBD1,CASTPTGSGSGEQYF,TGTGCCAGCACCCCGACAGGGTCGGGTTCGGGCGAGCAGTACTTC
TRBV5-1,-,TRBJ2-2,-,CASSSRQGGTGELFF,TGCGCCAGCAGCTCCCGGCAGGGCGGGACCGGGGAGCTGTTTTTT
TRBV6-5,-,TRBJ1-1,-,CASKRQVNTEAFF,TGTGCCAGCAAACGACAGGTGAACACTGAAGCTTTCTTT
TRBV6-6,-,TRBJ1-2,-,CASSYSQDKANYGYTF,TGTGCCAGCAGTTACTCACAGGACAAAGCTAACTATGGCTACACCTTC
TRBV14,-,TRBJ2-5,-,CASSQDFFGTQYF,TGTGCCAGCAGCCAAGATTTTTTCGGGACCCAGTACTTC
TRBV21-1,-,TRBJ1-1,-,CASGTARGSTEAFF,TGTGCCAGCGGCACAGCAAGGGGGTCCACTGAAGCTTTCTTT
TRBV7-8,few,TRBJ1-2,-,CASSLVGSLNYGYTF,TGTGCCAGCAGCTTAGTCGGCAGCTTAAACTATGGCTACACCTTC
TRBV7-2,-,TRBJ2-1,TRBD2,CASSLDSVTSGGEQFF,TGTGCCAGCAGCTTAGACTCGGTAACTAGCGGAGGTGAGCAGTTCTTC
TRBV9,once,TRBJ1-5,TRBD1,CASSPHPNRGFGQPQHF,TGTGCCAGCAGCCCCCACCCCAACAGGGGGTTTGGACAGCCCCAGCATTTT
TRBV5-1,-,TRBJ1-1,-,CASSFIEGGEAEAFF,TGCGCCAGCAGCTTTATAGAAGGGGGGGAGGCTGAAGCTTTCTTT
TRBV14,-,TRBJ2-3,-,CASSQIRGYSTDTQYF,TGTGCCAGCAGCCAAATTCGGGGATACAGCACAGATACGCAGTATTTT
TRBV29-1,-,TRBJ2-7,TRBD2,CSVDVAGGAEQYF,TGCAGCGTTGACGTAGCGGGGGGTGCCGAGCAGTACTTC
TRBV5-1,-,TRBJ2-7,-,CASRPRTQLYEQYF,TGCGCCAGCAGACCGAGAACTCAGTTATACGAGCAGTACTTC
TRBV6-5,-,TRBJ1-6,-,CASSPQGSYNSPLHF,TGTGCCAGCAGCCCGCAGGGGTCCTATAATTCACCCCTCCACTTT
TRBV14,once,TRBJ1-2,TRBD1,CASSQQGGRYTF,TGTGCCAGCAGCCAACAGGGGGGGAGGTACACCTTC
TRBV6-5,-,TRBJ1-1,-,CASSYSSMNTEAFF,TGTGCCAGCAGTTACTCGAGCATGAACACTGAAGCTTTCTTT
TRBV7-3,-,TRBJ2-5,TRBD2,CASSPQRGGVTQYF,TGTGCCAGCAGCCCCCAGCGGGGGGGCGTGACCCAGTACTTC
TRBV29-1,-,TRBJ2-7,TRBD1,CSVGGQSCEQYF,TGCAGCGTTGGGGGACAGAGCTGCGAGCAGTACTTC
TRBV10-3,-,TRBJ2-1,-,CAIREPLSSYNEQFF,TGTGCCATCAGGGAACCATTGAGCTCCTACAATGAGCAGTTCTTC
TRBV13,-,TRBJ2-5,TRBD2,CASQFSSGETPSRRETQYF,TGTGCCAGCCAGTTCTCCAGCGGGGAAACCCCCTCAAGGAGGGAGACCCAGTACTTC
TRBV4-2,-,TRBJ1-2,TRBD1,CASSQPTGANYGYTF,TGTGCCAGCAGCCAACCGACAGGGGCTAACTATGGCTACACCTTC
TRBV4-1,-,TRBJ1-5,-,CASSPRSNQPQHF,TGCGCCAGCAGCCCTCGGAGCAATCAGCCCCAGCATTTT
TRBV7-9,-,TRBJ2-7,TRBD1,CASSRDRGTYEQYF,TGTGCCAGCAGCAGGGACAGGGGAACCTACGAGCAGTACTTC
TRBV7-9,-,TRBJ1-4,-,CASSLEVTTNEKLFF,TGTGCCAGCAGCCTCGAGGTCACGACTAATGAAAAACTGTTTTTT
TRBV10-3,-,TRBJ2-1,TRBD2,CAISGGAGGPYNEQFF,TGTGCCATCAGTGGCGGGGCGGGAGGCCCCTACAATGAGCAGTTCTTC
TRBV19,-,TRBJ1-1,-,CASNNRVNTEAFF,TGTGCCAGTAACAACAGGGTGAACACTGAAGCTTTCTTT
TRBV7-7,-,TRBJ2-7,-,CASPRGAAHYEQYF,TGTGCCAGCCCAAGGGGGGCAGCTCACTACGAGCAGTACTTC
TRBV18,-,TRBJ1-6,-,CASSSSYNSPLHF,TGTGCCAGCTCGAGCTCCTATAATTCACCCCTCCACTTT
TRBV9,-,TRBJ2-7,TRBD1,CASSGGQESLPYEQYF,TGTGCCAGCAGCGGGGGACAGGAGAGCCTTCCCTACGAGCAGTACTTC
TRBV25-1,-,TRBJ1-4,-,CASSPASGVPNEKLFF,TGTGCCAGCAGCCCTGCCAGTGGAGTTCCTAATGAAAAACTGTTTTTT
TRBV6-1,-,TRBJ1-2,TRBD1,CASSEGTGANYGYTF,TGTGCCAGCAGTGAAGGGACAGGGGCTAACTATGGCTACACCTTC